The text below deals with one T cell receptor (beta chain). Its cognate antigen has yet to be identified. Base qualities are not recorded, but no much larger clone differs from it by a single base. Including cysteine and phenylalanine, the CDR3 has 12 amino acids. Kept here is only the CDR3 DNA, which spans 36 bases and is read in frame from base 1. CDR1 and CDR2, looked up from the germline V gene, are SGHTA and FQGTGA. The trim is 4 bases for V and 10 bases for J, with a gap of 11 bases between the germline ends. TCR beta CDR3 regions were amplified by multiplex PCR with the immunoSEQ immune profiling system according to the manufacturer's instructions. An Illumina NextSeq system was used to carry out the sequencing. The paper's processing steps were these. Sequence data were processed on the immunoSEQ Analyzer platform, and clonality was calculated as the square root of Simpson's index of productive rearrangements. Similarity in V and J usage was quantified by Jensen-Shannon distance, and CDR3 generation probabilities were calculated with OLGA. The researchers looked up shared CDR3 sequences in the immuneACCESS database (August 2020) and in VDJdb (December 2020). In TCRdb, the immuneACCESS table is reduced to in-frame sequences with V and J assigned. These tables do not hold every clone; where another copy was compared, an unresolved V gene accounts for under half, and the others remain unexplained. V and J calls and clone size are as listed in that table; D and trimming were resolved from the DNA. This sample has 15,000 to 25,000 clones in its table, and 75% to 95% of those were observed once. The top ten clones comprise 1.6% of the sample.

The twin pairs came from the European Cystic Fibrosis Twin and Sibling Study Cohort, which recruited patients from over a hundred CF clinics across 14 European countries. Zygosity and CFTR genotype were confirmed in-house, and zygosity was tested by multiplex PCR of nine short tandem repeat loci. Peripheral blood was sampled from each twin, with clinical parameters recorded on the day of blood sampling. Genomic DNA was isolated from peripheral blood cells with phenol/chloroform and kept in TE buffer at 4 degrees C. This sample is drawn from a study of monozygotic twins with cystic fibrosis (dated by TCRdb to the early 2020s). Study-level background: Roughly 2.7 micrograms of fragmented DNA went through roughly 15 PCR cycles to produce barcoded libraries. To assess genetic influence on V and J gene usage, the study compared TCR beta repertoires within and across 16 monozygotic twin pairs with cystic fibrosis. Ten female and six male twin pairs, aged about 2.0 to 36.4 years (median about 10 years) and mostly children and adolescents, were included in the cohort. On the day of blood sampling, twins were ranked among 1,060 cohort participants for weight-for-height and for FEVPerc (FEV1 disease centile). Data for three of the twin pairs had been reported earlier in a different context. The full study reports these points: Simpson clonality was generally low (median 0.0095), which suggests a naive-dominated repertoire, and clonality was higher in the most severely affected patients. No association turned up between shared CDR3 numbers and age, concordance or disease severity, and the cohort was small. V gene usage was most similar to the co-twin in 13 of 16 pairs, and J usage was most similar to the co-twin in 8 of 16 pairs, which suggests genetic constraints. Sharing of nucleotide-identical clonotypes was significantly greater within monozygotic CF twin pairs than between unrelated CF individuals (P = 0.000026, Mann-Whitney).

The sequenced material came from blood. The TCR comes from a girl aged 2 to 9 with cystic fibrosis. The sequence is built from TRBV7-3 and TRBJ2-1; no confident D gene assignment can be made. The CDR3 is CASSSPLGEQFF. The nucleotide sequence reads TGTGCCAGCAGCTCTCCCTTAGGCGAGCAGTTCTTC.